In this sample, the clone carrying this TCR beta chain turned up a few times. This sample stems from a study of cytomegalovirus exposure and HLA in healthy donors. Germline V lookup: CDR1 SGHVS, CDR2 FNYEAQ. The CDR3 loop spans 16 amino acids. V shed 1 base and J 2 bases; nucleotides not matched to a gene: 6. It was with 60 Vbeta and 13 Jbeta primers that the PCR ran. Profiling relied on immunoSEQ multiplex PCR, and the TCRdb table lists in-frame clones only, not all of them. This table holds roughly 100,000 clones, 75% found once. Sequenced sample: PBMCs. The TCR comes from a man aged 40-49 years in good health and CMV-seronegative. The V call is TRBV7-6, the J call TRBJ2-7; 9 bases map to TRBD1. CDR3 DNA: TGTGCCAGCAGCTTAGGGGGACAGGGAAGACCCTACGAGCAGTACTTC. Translation gives CASSLGGQGRPYEQYF.